This T cell receptor (beta chain) derives from a study of cytomegalovirus exposure and HLA in healthy donors. In the study overall: Genotyping showed around 80% of a few hundred donors falling in the Caucasian-associated ancestry cluster. Study results and limitations: On later analysis, the bulk of CMV-associated TCR beta chains appeared to be HLA-restricted. Some V segments, TRBV6-2 and TRBV6-3 among them, were indistinguishable and were therefore excluded.

The PCR made use of 60 Vbeta and 13 Jbeta primers. Profiling relied on immunoSEQ multiplex PCR, and the TCRdb table lists in-frame clones only, not all of them. This repertoire shows about 180,000 clones, about 73% found once; its top ten account for about 13%. This CDR3 has 17 amino acids. J gave up 6 bases and V 2 bases, and 11 bases lay outside the gene matches. Per germline, CDR1 SGHVS and CDR2 FQNEAQ. Only a few counts were recorded for this clone. The antigen remains undetermined. This receptor was taken from a woman between 50 and 59 years old in good health and CMV-seropositive. Sequencing input: PBMCs. J is TRBJ2-3 and V is TRBV7-8; 10 bases line up with TRBD2. CDR3 protein: CASSLNYASGGSDTQYF. DNA of the CDR3: TGTGCCAGCAGCTTAAATTATGCTAGCGGGGGCTCGGATACGCAGTATTTT.